Listed here are 5 T cell receptor beta chains from one sample, sequenced in a study of shared clonotypes between healthy human individuals. The assay was immunoSEQ multiplex PCR, and TCRdb's table has in-frame clones only and misses some. The sample gives approximately 95,000 clones, under 70% of which show up once; 45% is in the top ten. Sequencing was carried out using memory CD8+ T cells sorted from blood. The subset was: CD45RO+ cells pooled with CCR7-negative TemRA cells. The receptors come from a young man in good health.

This clone showed up just once. The chain combines TRBV15 with TRBJ2-1; weak D call: TRBD1 (5 bases). Germline loops: CDR1 LNHNV, CDR2 YYDKDF (reference sequence). V was pared by 3 bases and J by 6 bases, with 18 bases between. CDR3 length: 16 residues. CDR3 region: CATSRDTGSGFNEQFF. As DNA, the CDR3 is TGTGCCACCAGCAGGGATACCGGGTCAGGGTTCAATGAGCAGTTCTTC.

V usage is TRBV7-8 and J usage is TRBJ2-1; D gene uncertain. Germline V gives CDR1 SGHVS, CDR2 FQNEAQ. This CDR3 is 17 amino acids long. The V end was cut by 5 bases, the J end by 8 bases, with 25 bases between. The CDR3 region is CASSEQYSGPSVDEQFF. The CDR3 DNA is TGTGCCAGCAGCGAACAGTATTCGGGTCCGTCGGTCGATGAGCAGTTCTTC.

In this sample, this clone turned up a few times. The J gene is TRBJ1-5, the V gene TRBV4-1; a weak D match, TRBD1 (5 bases). The CDR3 length is 16 residues. Deletions cut 0 bases from V and 1 base from J, with 10 bases between. Per germline, CDR1 MGHRA and CDR2 YSYEKL. CDR3 residues: CASSQDGGGSNQPQHF. DNA of the CDR3: TGCGCCAGCAGCCAAGATGGTGGGGGAAGCAATCAGCCCCAGCATTTT.

The table lists this clone with a few counts. The genes are TRBV6-1 and TRBJ2-1; TRBD2 is a possible D gene (6 bases). Trimming shortened V by 8 bases and J by 1 base, and 9 bases separated the two germline ends. The CDR3 is 13 amino acids. In germline, CDR1 is MNHNS, CDR2 SASEGT. The DNA of the CDR3 is TGTGCCAGCGGGAGGATTTCCTACAATGAGCAGTTCTTC. It translates to CASGRISYNEQFF.

The chain employs TRBV19 and TRBJ2-3, with 12 positions matching TRBD2. The V gene's germline CDR1 is LNHDA and CDR2 SQIVND (reference sequence). V shed 7 bases, J shed 2 bases, and the junction held 4 bases outside the gene matches. The CDR3 has 15 residues. The CDR3 here is CASTLAGGFTDTQYF. In nucleotides, the CDR3 is TGTGCCAGTACCCTAGCGGGAGGGTTCACAGATACGCAGTATTTT.